The present T cell receptor beta chain was sequenced within a study of beta chain features in type 1 diabetes (dated by TCRdb to the late 2010s). About the investigation overall: Mean age, gender distribution, total cell number and subset yield were not different between patients and healthy donors. A total of roughly 98,000,000 sorted cells were examined across all samples, and RNA yield correlated strongly with the number of cells per subset. The study compared the TCRB repertoires of sorted circulating CD4+ T cell subsets in recently diagnosed type 1 diabetes patients with those in matched healthy donors. Naive and central memory subsets were obtained from all 30 or so donors, but regulatory and stem cell-like memory subsets were isolated from only 8 patients and about eight healthy donors.

All of the isolated RNA was reverse transcribed with the High Capacity cDNA Reverse Transcription Kit, so expressed TCRB transcripts were sequenced. Survey-depth immunoSEQ sequencing was performed on stem cell-like memory T cell samples, with an average of about 1.01 million total reads per sample. Sorted cells were lysed in RLT buffer, and RNA was extracted using DNase-treated RNeasy Micro or Mini kits according to cell number. To prevent cross-contamination, each cell subset was processed individually, whereas patient and healthy donor samples were processed jointly. The immunoSEQ multiplex PCR was used to amplify TCRB sequences from cDNA, yielding 87-bp fragments that span the CDR3 region. Sequencing of the amplicons was done on the Illumina HiSeq platform. Per the authors' processing: PCR bias was computationally corrected using synthetic template baselines, reads within Hamming distance 2 were collapsed, and singletons that could not be merged were discarded. Reads were aligned against IMGT so that V, D and J genes, CDR3 length and insertions or deletions at six rearrangement sites could be assigned. Clonotype counts were normalized to sorted cell number within each subset before computing true diversity and Gini coefficients with the tcR R package. The overlap coefficient, calculated on TCRB nucleotide sequences, was used to quantify repertoire sharing. TCRdb took over this immuneACCESS table, retaining in-frame rearrangements with V and J assigned. Such tables are incomplete; in checked studies, under half of the missing clones stem from an unresolved V gene, and the remainder is unexplained. D and trimming were read from the DNA, whereas the V and J calls and clone size are those reported in that table. In all, the sample holds some 26,000 clones, and over 65% of those were seen once. The biggest ten clones account for 1.1% of the sample.

From the germline V gene, CDR1 is SNHLY and CDR2 is FYNNEI. From its cysteine to its phenylalanine, the CDR3 spans 14 amino acids. Only the CDR3 DNA stays, 42 bases, in frame from base 1. The trim is 3 bases for V and 1 base for J, with a gap of 8 bases between the germline ends. This clone was counted a few times. No antigen is known for it. The record has no base qualities; no much larger clone is one base away. Beyond this particular receptor, the publication reports: At VDJ recombination sites, type 1 diabetes patients had fewer insertions and more deleted nucleotides, which implies abnormalities in thymic rearrangement. Only small numbers of individuals were included in the HLA sub-analyses, which left unresolved whether HLA type had any influence on TCRB rearrangement. Sequencing cDNA rather than genomic DNA could over-represent highly expressing activated cells, although activation and CD3 levels did not differ between groups. Naive, central memory and regulatory TCRB repertoires appeared more similar among patients than among healthy donors. PCR might favor shorter templates, but patient and control samples were amplified and corrected together, so any skew would affect both groups equally. Type 1 diabetes patients showed a moderate but significant shortening of TCRB CDR3 length in all four CD4+ subsets.

From each donor, a single peripheral blood sample of around 120 mL on average was drawn into heparinised tubes. Using a panel that included CD45RO, CCR7, CD25, CD127, CD95 and CD27, naive, central memory, regulatory and stem cell-like memory CD4+ T cells were sorted on a BD FACSAria II. All sorted populations exceeded 98% purity. PBMCs were isolated right away by Lymphoprep density gradient centrifugation and were stained directly, without culture. Samples were stained and sorted in pairs, with one healthy donor and one patient per experiment, so that batch effects were minimized. The sample comprised stem cell memory CD4+ T cells from blood. In light of the paper, this sample's cell subset or site label describes: stem cell-like memory CD4+ T cells. This clonotype was sampled from a woman between 40 and 55 years old with type 1 diabetes. The chain links TRBV2 with TRBJ2-3, with TRBD1 as a weak D call on 6 bases. The CDR3 here reads CASSEGAGTDTQYF. In nucleotides, the sequence is TGTGCCAGCAGTGAGGGGGCTGGCACAGATACGCAGTATTTT.